This T cell receptor (beta chain) was identified during a study of neurological immune-mediated disorders. The study's findings and limits: The repertoires of 18 of 34 multiple sclerosis patients were placed by phylogenetic grouping in a single related-CDR3 cluster, which may be a signature. None of the CDR3 amino acid sequences of expanded clones recurred across subjects, suggesting private repertoires in all groups.

Using its own MiXCR run on the 5' RACE reads, TCRdb lists one record per CDR3 protein. The sample shows over 45,000 distinct CDR3 sequences, just under 6% of them seen only once. The sorted libraries drew on 910,000 or so T cells that were CD4+ or CD8+. Trimming left V 0 bases short and J 4 bases short, with 14 bases between. The CDR3 contains 15 residues. The V gene's germline CDR1 is SGHRS and CDR2 YFSETQ. In its sample, this clonotype was seen many times. Its cognate antigen is unknown. The TCR originated in a woman between 18 and 30 years old with multiple sclerosis. The sample comprised CD4+ T cells from blood. The rearrangement uses TRBV5-1 and TRBJ2-7; the D call may be TRBD1 or TRBD2 (5 bases each). The CDR3 protein is CASSLGGYSGYEQYF. Written as DNA, the CDR3 is TGCGCCAGCAGCTTGGGGGGGTATTCAGGATACGAGCAGTACTTC.